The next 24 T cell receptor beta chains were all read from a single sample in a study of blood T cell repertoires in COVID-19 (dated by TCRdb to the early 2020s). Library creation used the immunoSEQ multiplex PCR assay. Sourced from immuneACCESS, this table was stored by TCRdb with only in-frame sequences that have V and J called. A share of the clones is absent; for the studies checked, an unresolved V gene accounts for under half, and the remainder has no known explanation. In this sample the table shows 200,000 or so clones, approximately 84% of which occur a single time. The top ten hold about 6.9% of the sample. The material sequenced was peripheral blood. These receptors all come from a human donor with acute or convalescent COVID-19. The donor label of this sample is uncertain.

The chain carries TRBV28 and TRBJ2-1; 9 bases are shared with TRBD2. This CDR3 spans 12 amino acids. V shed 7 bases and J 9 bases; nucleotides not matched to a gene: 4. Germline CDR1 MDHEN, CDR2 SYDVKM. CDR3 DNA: TGTGCCAGCACTAGCGGGACTGGTGAGCAGTTCTTC. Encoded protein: CASTSGTGEQFF.

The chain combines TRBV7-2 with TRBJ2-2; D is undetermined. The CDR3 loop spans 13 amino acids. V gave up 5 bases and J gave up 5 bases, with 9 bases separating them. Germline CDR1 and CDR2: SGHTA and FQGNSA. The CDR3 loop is CASSLLRTGELFF. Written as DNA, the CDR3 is TGTGCCAGCAGCCTCTTGAGGACCGGGGAGCTGTTTTTT.

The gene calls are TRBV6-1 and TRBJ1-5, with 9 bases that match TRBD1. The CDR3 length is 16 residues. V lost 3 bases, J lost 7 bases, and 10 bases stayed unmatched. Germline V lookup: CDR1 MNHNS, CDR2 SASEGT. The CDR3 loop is CASSEFGTGRRQPQHF. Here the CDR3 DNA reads TGTGCCAGCAGTGAGTTTGGGACAGGGAGGCGGCAGCCCCAGCATTTT.

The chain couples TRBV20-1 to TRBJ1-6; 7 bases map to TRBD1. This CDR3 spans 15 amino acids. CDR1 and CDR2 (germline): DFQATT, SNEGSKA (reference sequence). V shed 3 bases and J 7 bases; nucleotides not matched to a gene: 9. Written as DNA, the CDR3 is TGCAGTGCTAGTGGGGAAAGGGGGCCGAATTCACCCCTCCACTTT. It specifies CSASGERGPNSPLHF.

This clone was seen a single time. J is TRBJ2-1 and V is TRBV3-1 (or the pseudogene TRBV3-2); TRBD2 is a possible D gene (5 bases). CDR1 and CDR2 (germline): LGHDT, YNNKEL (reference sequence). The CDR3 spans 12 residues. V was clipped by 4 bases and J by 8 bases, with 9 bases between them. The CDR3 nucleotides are TGTGCCAGCAGCCCGCACGGGGATGAGCAGTTCTTC. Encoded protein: CASSPHGDEQFF.

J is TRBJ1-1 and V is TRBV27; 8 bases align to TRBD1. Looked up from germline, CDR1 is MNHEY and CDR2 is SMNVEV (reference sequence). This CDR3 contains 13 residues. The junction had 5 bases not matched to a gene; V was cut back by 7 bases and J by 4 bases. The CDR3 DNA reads TGTGCCAGCAAAACAGGGGGAGGCACTGAAGCTTTCTTT. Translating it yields CASKTGGGTEAFF.

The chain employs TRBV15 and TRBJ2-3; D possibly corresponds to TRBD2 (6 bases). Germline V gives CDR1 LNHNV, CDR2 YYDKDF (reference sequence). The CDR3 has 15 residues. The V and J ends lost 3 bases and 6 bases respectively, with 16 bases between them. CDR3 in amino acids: CATSSGGRAGDTQYF. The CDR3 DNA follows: TGTGCCACCAGCAGTGGTGGCAGGGCGGGGGATACGCAGTATTTT. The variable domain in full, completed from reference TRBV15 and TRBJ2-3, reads DAMVIQNPRYQVTQFGKPVTLSCSQTLNHNVMYWYQQKSSQAPKLLFHYYDKDFNNEADTPDNFQSRRPNTSFCFLDIRSPGLGDTAMYLCATSSGGRAGDTQYFGPGTRLTVL.

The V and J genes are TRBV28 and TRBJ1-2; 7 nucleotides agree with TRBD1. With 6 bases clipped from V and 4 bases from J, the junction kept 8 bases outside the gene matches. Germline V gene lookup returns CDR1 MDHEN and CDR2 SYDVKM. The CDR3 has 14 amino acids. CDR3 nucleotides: TGTGCCAGCAGATCCTCCGGGACAGTCTATGGCTACACCTTC. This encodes CASRSSGTVYGYTF.

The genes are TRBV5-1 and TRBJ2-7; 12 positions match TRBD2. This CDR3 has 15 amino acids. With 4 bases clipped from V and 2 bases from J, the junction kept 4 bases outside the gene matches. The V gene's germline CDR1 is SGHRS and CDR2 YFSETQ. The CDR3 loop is CASSKLAGGTYEQYF. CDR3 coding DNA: TGCGCCAGCAGCAAACTAGCGGGAGGAACCTACGAGCAGTACTTC.

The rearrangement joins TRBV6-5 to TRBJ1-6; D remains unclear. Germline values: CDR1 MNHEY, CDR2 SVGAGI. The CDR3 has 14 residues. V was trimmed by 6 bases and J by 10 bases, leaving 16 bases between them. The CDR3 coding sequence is TGTGCCAGCAGACTCCGGGTGGTAGGATCACCCCTCCACTTT. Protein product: CASRLRVVGSPLHF.

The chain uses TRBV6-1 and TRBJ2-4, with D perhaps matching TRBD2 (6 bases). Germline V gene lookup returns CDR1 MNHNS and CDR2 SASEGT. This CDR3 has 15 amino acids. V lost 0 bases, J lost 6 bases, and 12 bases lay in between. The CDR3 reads CASSEAGRDLNIQYF. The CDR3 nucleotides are TGTGCCAGCAGTGAAGCAGGGCGGGACCTAAACATTCAGTACTTC.

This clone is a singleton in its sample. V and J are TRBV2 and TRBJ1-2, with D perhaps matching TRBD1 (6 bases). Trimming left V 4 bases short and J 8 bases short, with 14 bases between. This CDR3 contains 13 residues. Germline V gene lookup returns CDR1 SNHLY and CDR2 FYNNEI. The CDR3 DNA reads TGTGCCAGCAGTGCGTTGGGGGCTTGGGGCTACACCTTC. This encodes CASSALGAWGYTF.

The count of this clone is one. CDR3 DNA sequence: TGTGCCAGCAGTCTCCGGGAGGTAGGGTCTGAAGCTTTCTTT. Its translation is CASSLREVGSEAFF. V is TRBV6-5 and J is TRBJ1-1; D is uncertain. This CDR3 is 14 amino acids long. V lost 5 bases and J lost 6, with 16 bases in between. The germline V gene encodes CDR1 MNHEY and CDR2 SVGAGI.

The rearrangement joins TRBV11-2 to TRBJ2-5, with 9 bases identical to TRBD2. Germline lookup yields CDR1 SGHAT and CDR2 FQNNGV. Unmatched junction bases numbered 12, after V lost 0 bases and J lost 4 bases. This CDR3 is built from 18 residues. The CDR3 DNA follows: TGTGCCAGCAGCTTAGATCGTACAGCGGGAGGTGTTGGAGAGACCCAGTACTTC. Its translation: CASSLDRTAGGVGETQYF.

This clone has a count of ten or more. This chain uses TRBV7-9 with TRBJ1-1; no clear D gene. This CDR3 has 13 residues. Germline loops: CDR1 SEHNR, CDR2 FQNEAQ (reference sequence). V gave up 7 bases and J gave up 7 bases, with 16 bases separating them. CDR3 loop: CASIKPGGFEAFF. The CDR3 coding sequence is TGTGCCAGCATCAAGCCCGGCGGGTTTGAAGCTTTCTTT. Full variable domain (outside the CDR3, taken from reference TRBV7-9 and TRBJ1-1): DTGVSQNPRHKITKRGQNVTFRCDPISEHNRLYWYRQTLGQGPEFLTYFQNEAQLEKSRLLSDRFSAERPKGSFSTLEIQRTEQGDSAMYLCASIKPGGFEAFFGQGTRLTVV.

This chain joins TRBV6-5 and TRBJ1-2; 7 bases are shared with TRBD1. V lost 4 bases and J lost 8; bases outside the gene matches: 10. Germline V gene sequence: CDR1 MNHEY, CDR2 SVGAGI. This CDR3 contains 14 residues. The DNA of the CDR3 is TGTGCCAGCAGTTCCTCAGACAGGGTAAAAGGCTACACCTTC. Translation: CASSSSDRVKGYTF.

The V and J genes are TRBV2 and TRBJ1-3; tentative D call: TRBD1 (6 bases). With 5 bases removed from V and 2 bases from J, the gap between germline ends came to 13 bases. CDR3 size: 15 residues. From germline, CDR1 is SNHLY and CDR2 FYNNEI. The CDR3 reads CASSPTGLPGNTIYF. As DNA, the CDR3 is TGTGCCAGCAGTCCAACAGGGCTCCCTGGAAACACCATATATTTT.

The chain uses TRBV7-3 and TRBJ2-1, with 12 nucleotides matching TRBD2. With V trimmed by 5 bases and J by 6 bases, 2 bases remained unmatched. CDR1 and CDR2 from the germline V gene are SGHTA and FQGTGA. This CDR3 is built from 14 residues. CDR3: CASSRTSGINEQFF. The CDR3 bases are TGTGCCAGCAGCCGGACTAGCGGGATCAATGAGCAGTTCTTC.

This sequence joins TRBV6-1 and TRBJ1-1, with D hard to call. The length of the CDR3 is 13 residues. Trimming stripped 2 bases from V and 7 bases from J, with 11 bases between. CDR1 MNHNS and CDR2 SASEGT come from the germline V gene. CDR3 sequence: CASSEILGLEAFF. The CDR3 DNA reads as TGTGCCAGCAGTGAAATACTGGGCCTTGAAGCTTTCTTT.

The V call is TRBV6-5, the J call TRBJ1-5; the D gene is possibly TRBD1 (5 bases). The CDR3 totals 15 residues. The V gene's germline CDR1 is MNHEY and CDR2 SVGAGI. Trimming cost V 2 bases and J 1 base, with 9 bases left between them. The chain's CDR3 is CASSYGGRSNQPQHF. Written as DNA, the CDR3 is TGTGCCAGCAGTTACGGGGGGAGAAGCAATCAGCCCCAGCATTTT.

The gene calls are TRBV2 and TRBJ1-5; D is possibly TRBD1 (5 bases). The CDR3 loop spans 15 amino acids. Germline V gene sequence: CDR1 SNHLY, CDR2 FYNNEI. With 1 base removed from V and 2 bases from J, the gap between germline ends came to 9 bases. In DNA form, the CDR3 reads TGTGCCAGCAGTGAAGGCCAGGGCGGCAATCAGCCCCAGCATTTT. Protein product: CASSEGQGGNQPQHF.

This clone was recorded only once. CDR3 DNA sequence: TGTGCCAGCAGCTTAGATAGGACAACCACTGAAGCTTTCTTT. Translated, it gives CASSLDRTTTEAFF. The chain employs TRBV11-2 and TRBJ1-1; weak D call: TRBD1 (5 bases). The germline V and J ends were trimmed by 0 bases and 4 bases, with 9 bases remaining between them. Germline lookup yields CDR1 SGHAT and CDR2 FQNNGV. The CDR3 consists of 14 residues.

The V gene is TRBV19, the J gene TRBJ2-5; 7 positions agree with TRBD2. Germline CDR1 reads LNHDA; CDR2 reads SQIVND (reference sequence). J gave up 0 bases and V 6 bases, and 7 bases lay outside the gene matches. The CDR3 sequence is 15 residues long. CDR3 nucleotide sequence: TGTGCCAGTAGGGCAAGCGGGACCCACCAAGAGACCCAGTACTTC. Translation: CASRASGTHQETQYF.

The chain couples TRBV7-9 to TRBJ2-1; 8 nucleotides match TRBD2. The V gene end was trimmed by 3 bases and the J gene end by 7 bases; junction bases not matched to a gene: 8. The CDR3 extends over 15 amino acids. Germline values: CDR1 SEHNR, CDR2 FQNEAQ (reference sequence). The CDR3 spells CASSFPGLVRNEQFF. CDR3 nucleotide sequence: TGTGCCAGCAGCTTTCCGGGACTAGTAAGGAATGAGCAGTTCTTC. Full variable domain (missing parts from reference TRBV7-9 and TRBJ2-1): DTGVSQNPRHKITKRGQNVTFRCDPISEHNRLYWYRQTLGQGPEFLTYFQNEAQLEKSRLLSDRFSAERPKGSFSTLEIQRTEQGDSAMYLCASSFPGLVRNEQFFGPGTRLTVL.